This TCR beta chain was sequenced in a study of cytomegalovirus exposure and HLA in healthy donors. Looking at the study overall: Roughly 85 million unique TCRs from HLA-typed donors were held in an early release of data.

The primer mix had 60 Vbeta and 13 Jbeta primers. The method was immunoSEQ multiplex PCR; TCRdb's version includes in-frame clones alone and lacks a portion of them. The repertoire holds roughly 100,000 clones, with around 86% as singletons. In germline, CDR1 is SEHNR, CDR2 FQNEAQ (reference sequence). The CDR3 totals 14 residues. Between the trimmed V and J ends, which lost 0 bases and 5 bases, there was a span of 10 bases. The receptor was derived from a female donor in good health and CMV-seropositive. The V gene is TRBV7-9, the J gene TRBJ2-5; D perhaps matches TRBD2 (7 bases). Sequencing was done on a sample of PBMCs. The CDR3 here is CASSLARGGETQYF. CDR3 sequence (DNA): TGTGCCAGCAGCTTAGCTAGGGGGGGCGAGACCCAGTACTTC.